The 11 T cell receptor beta chains given below trace back to one sample, sequenced in a study of T cells in localized non-small cell lung cancer. This table comes from immunoSEQ multiplex PCR, and its TCRdb copy is limited to in-frame clones, with some not included. Here the sample spans about 25,000 clones, 75% to 90% being singletons. The starting material was peripheral blood, obtained before any cancer treatment. These receptors originate from a male donor aged 60 or over with stage II squamous cell lung carcinoma.

This clone has a single count. This chain uses TRBV6-6 with TRBJ1-2; the D is unclear. Trimming took off 7 bases at V and 5 bases at J, with 17 bases between the two ends. This CDR3 is built from 14 residues. CDR1 and CDR2 from the germline V gene are MNHNY and SVGAGI (reference sequence). The CDR3 coding sequence is TGTGCCAGCACCCCCTCTGGGGTTGGATATGGCTACACCTTC. Protein sequence: CASTPSGVGYGYTF.

The rearrangement links TRBV2 to TRBJ2-3, with TRBD1 matching 9 bases. Losses at the gene ends were 10 bases for V and 2 bases for J; bases not matched to a gene: 4. This CDR3 is 13 amino acids long. CDR1 SNHLY and CDR2 FYNNEI come from the germline V gene. The CDR3 DNA reads TGTGCCATCCGGGACAGGGCCACAGATACGCAGTATTTT. This sequence encodes CAIRDRATDTQYF.

The chain employs TRBV5-4 and TRBJ2-7; 7 bases agree with TRBD1. Looked up from germline, CDR1 is SGHNT and CDR2 is YYREEE (reference sequence). CDR3 length equals 12 residues. The junction had 7 bases not matched to a gene; V was cut back by 4 bases and J by 9 bases. CDR3 nucleotide sequence: TGTGCCAGCAGCCTCCGACAGGGTGGGCAGTACTTC. Encoded protein: CASSLRQGGQYF. Together with reference TRBV5-4 and TRBJ2-7, the CDR3 gives the full variable domain: ETGVTQSPTHLIKTRGQQVTLRCSSQSGHNTVSWYQQALGQGPQFIFQYYREEENGRGNFPPRFSGLQFPNYSSELNVNALELDDSALYLCASSLRQGGQYFGPGTRLTVT.

The chain carries TRBV6-6 and TRBJ1-4; 7 positions match TRBD1. V shed 5 bases, J shed 3 bases, and the junction held 3 bases outside the gene matches. CDR3 length: 14 amino acids. Germline lookup yields CDR1 MNHNY and CDR2 SVGAGI (reference sequence). The CDR3 sequence: CASSEGAANEKLFF. Here the CDR3 DNA reads TGTGCCAGCAGTGAGGGGGCGGCTAATGAAAAACTGTTTTTT.

This clone was recorded a few times. The chain uses TRBV4-3 and TRBJ1-4, with D tentatively TRBD1 (6 bases). The CDR3 consists of 16 residues. V was shortened by 4 bases and J by 1 base, with 13 bases between the two germline ends. Germline loops: CDR1 LGHNA, CDR2 YSLEER. Written as DNA, the CDR3 is TGCGCCAGCAGCCTCTCACTACAGGGAACTAATGAAAAACTGTTTTTT. As protein: CASSLSLQGTNEKLFF.

The rearrangement links TRBV28 to TRBJ1-1; 7 nucleotides line up with TRBD1. V lost 8 bases, J lost 4 bases, and 7 bases stayed unmatched. CDR1 is MDHEN, CDR2 SYDVKM, per germline. The CDR3 sequence is 13 residues long. The CDR3 DNA follows: TGTGCCAGCCTCGGACAGGCTCTCACTGAAGCTTTCTTT. It translates to CASLGQALTEAFF.

J is TRBJ2-3 and V is TRBV27; perhaps D is TRBD1 or TRBD2 (5 bases each). This CDR3 has 15 residues. V dropped 9 bases and J dropped 2 bases, with 18 bases sitting between them. The V gene's germline CDR1 is MNHEY and CDR2 SMNVEV (reference sequence). The DNA of the CDR3 is TGTGCCAGTCAAAAGACCGGGGCCCACACAGATACGCAGTATTTT. It encodes CASQKTGAHTDTQYF.

This chain uses TRBV19 with TRBJ1-4, with D possibly TRBD1 on 5 matching bases. The CDR3 has 14 residues. CDR1 LNHDA and CDR2 SQIVND come from the germline V gene (reference sequence). V was clipped by 6 bases and J by 7 bases, with 15 bases between them. CDR3: CASRPQGVVEKLFF. The DNA for the CDR3 is TGTGCCAGTAGGCCGCAGGGTGTGGTTGAAAAACTGTTTTTT.

This clone appeared a single time. V is TRBV28 and J is TRBJ2-3; D is uncertain. Deletions cut 3 bases from V and 5 bases from J, with 18 bases between. The V gene's germline CDR1 is MDHEN and CDR2 SYDVKM. The CDR3 is 16 amino acids. The chain's CDR3 is CASSLGSTRSQDTQYF. The CDR3 DNA follows: TGTGCCAGCAGTTTGGGCTCTACCAGGAGTCAAGATACGCAGTATTTT.

The rearrangement joins TRBV19 to TRBJ2-3; a possible D gene is TRBD1 (6 bases). The V end was cut by 5 bases, the J end by 0 bases, with 15 bases between. The germline V gene encodes CDR1 LNHDA and CDR2 SQIVND (reference sequence). The length of the CDR3 is 16 residues. The CDR3 here is CASSPRTGKSTDTQYF. The DNA of the CDR3 is TGTGCCAGTAGTCCCCGAACAGGGAAAAGCACAGATACGCAGTATTTT.

V gene TRBV11-3 combines with J gene TRBJ2-5, with D unclear. In germline, CDR1 is SGHNT, CDR2 YENEEA. Trimming stripped 5 bases from V and 9 bases from J, with 16 bases between. The CDR3 is 13 residues long. CDR3 DNA sequence: TGTGCCAGCAGCAATCCCCCAGTTTCCCCCCAGTACTTC. Protein: CASSNPPVSPQYF.